Below, 30 T cell receptor beta chains from the same sample are listed, as sequenced in a study of blood T cell repertoires in COVID-19. Clones were read by immunoSEQ multiplex PCR, and TCRdb kept only the in-frame ones, dropping some. Here the sample spans 100,000 to 150,000 clones, around 88% being singletons. Sequencing was carried out using peripheral blood. These receptors came from a man between 50 and 59 years old with active or convalescent COVID-19.

J is TRBJ1-1 and V is TRBV5-1; 8 bases align to TRBD1. Trimming took 1 base from V and 4 from J; bases not matched to a gene: 6. This CDR3 has 15 amino acids. Germline CDR1 is SGHRS and CDR2 is YFSETQ. The CDR3 DNA follows: TGCGCCAGCAGCTTGAGGACAGGGTCTGTCACTGAAGCTTTCTTT. As protein: CASSLRTGSVTEAFF. The whole variable domain, remainder taken from reference TRBV5-1 and TRBJ1-1, is KAGVTQTPRYLIKTRGQQVTLSCSPISGHRSVSWYQQTPGQGLQFLFEYFSETQRNKGNFPGRFSGRQFSNSRSEMNVSTLELGDSALYLCASSLRTGSVTEAFFGQGTRLTVV.

The V gene is TRBV25-1, the J gene TRBJ2-7; D is unclear. The germline V gene has CDR1 MGHDK and CDR2 SYGVNS. The CDR3 is made up of 13 amino acids. Between the trimmed V and J ends, which lost 6 bases and 7 bases, there was a span of 16 bases. Here the CDR3 reads CASSSPGWWEQYF. CDR3 sequence (DNA): TGTGCCAGCAGCTCCCCCGGTTGGTGGGAGCAGTACTTC.

This chain connects TRBV9 to TRBJ2-3; D perhaps matches TRBD1 (5 bases). Trimming took off 6 bases at V and 6 bases at J, with 17 bases between the two ends. The CDR3 sequence is 14 residues long. The germline V gene has CDR1 SGDLS and CDR2 YYNGEE. The DNA for the CDR3 is TGTGCCAGCACCAAATTGTTGGGGCGGGATACGCAGTATTTT. Its translation is CASTKLLGRDTQYF.

The chain is built from TRBV18 and TRBJ2-1; TRBD2 agrees at 8 bases. The V gene end was trimmed by 5 bases and the J gene end by 9 bases; junction bases not matched to a gene: 15. CDR1 is KGHSH and CDR2 is LQKENI in the germline V gene. The CDR3 has 16 amino acids. The CDR3 sequence is CASSSKGTGGPGEQFF. DNA for the CDR3: TGTGCCAGCTCATCGAAGGGCACGGGAGGGCCAGGTGAGCAGTTCTTC.

This clone was observed a single time. The chain carries TRBV4-3 and TRBJ2-4, with D possibly matching TRBD2 (5 bases). V lost 1 base and J lost 5, with 6 bases in between. Germline V lookup: CDR1 LGHNA, CDR2 YSLEER. CDR3 length equals 13 residues. For the CDR3, the DNA is TGCGCCAGCAGCCAAGCGCGGGAAAACATTCAGTACTTC. This codes for CASSQARENIQYF.

The chain joins TRBV3-1 (or the pseudogene TRBV3-2) to TRBJ2-1; TRBD2 might be the D (6 bases). Deletions cut 2 bases from V and 6 bases from J, with 17 bases between. CDR1 LGHDT and CDR2 YNNKEL come from the germline V gene (reference sequence). The CDR3 sequence is 16 residues long. CDR3 in DNA: TGTGCCAGCAGCCAAAACCTACCGGGACTTAGCAATGAGCAGTTCTTC. It is translated as CASSQNLPGLSNEQFF.

This sequence joins TRBV5-8 and TRBJ1-2, with TRBD1 identical over 7 bases. The CDR3 is made up of 20 amino acids. Germline CDR1 SGHTS, CDR2 YDEGEE. With V trimmed by 1 base and J by 8 bases, 26 bases remained unmatched. CDR3 amino acids: CASSLYPVLSSGRGLGGYTF. The CDR3 nucleotides are TGTGCCAGCAGCTTGTATCCGGTACTCTCATCTGGCAGGGGGTTAGGGGGCTACACCTTC.

The V and J genes are TRBV7-9 and TRBJ2-3; D ambiguous. CDR1 is SEHNR, CDR2 FQNEAQ, per germline (reference sequence). This CDR3 has 15 residues. V lost 3 bases and J 2 bases, leaving 12 bases between the germline ends. CDR3 protein: CASSFPAVNTDTQYF. DNA for the CDR3: TGTGCCAGCAGCTTCCCCGCGGTGAACACAGATACGCAGTATTTT.

The rearrangement links TRBV30 to TRBJ2-1; 8 bases are shared with TRBD2. Germline CDR1 is GTSNPN and CDR2 is SVGIG (reference sequence). The CDR3 has 15 residues. The J segment lost 1 base and the V segment lost 5 bases, leaving 7 bases of the junction unmatched. DNA for the CDR3: TGTGCCTGGGCTACCCGGGGGGGATCCTACAATGAGCAGTTCTTC. Its translation: CAWATRGGSYNEQFF.

J is TRBJ2-1 and V is TRBV5-6; D remains unclear. This CDR3 has 18 amino acids. Per germline, CDR1 SGHDT and CDR2 YYEEEE. Trimming pared 0 bases from V and 6 bases from J, leaving 22 bases between. The CDR3 region has the DNA TGTGCCAGCAGCTTGGGCCCCTGGGTAGGCGTGACTTTCAATGAGCAGTTCTTC. Encoded protein: CASSLGPWVGVTFNEQFF.

The gene calls are TRBV28 and TRBJ1-2, with TRBD1 matching 8 bases. V shed 3 bases and J 5 bases; nucleotides not matched to a gene: 5. Germline-derived CDR1 and CDR2 are MDHEN and SYDVKM. This CDR3 spans 14 amino acids. CDR3 residues: CASSLVRTGYGYTF. DNA of the CDR3: TGTGCCAGCAGTTTGGTCCGGACAGGGTATGGCTACACCTTC.

Here the CDR3 reads CASRQGNTEAFF. The CDR3 nucleotides are TGTGCCAGCAGACAGGGGAACACTGAAGCTTTCTTT. J is TRBJ1-1 and V is TRBV2; tentative D call: TRBD1 (6 bases). Germline values: CDR1 SNHLY, CDR2 FYNNEI. The CDR3 length is 12 residues. V was shortened by 6 bases and J by 1 base, with 6 bases between the two germline ends.

This rearrangement joins TRBV15 to TRBJ2-7, with 7 bases lining up with TRBD1. CDR3 length: 11 amino acids. Germline lookup yields CDR1 LNHNV and CDR2 YYDKDF (reference sequence). The junction had 5 bases not matched to a gene; V was cut back by 9 bases and J by 6 bases. The DNA of the CDR3 is TGTGCCACGGGACAGAAGAGCGAGCAGTACTTC. Translation: CATGQKSEQYF.

The chain joins TRBV5-1 to TRBJ2-3; 11 nucleotides agree with TRBD2. The CDR3 totals 16 residues. The junction had 3 bases not matched to a gene; V was cut back by 3 bases and J by 0 bases. Germline assignment: CDR1 SGHRS and CDR2 YFSETQ. The CDR3 protein is CASSSGTSGSTDTQYF. As DNA, the CDR3 is TGCGCCAGCAGCTCCGGGACTAGCGGTAGCACAGATACGCAGTATTTT.

The chain recombines TRBV13 with TRBJ1-6; 8 positions match TRBD1. The germline V gene has CDR1 PRHDT and CDR2 FYEKMQ (reference sequence). This CDR3 is 16 amino acids long. V gave up 3 bases and J gave up 0 bases; unmatched junction bases: 1. Here the CDR3 reads CASSFGQGSYNSPLHF. The CDR3 DNA reads as TGTGCCAGCAGCTTCGGACAGGGCTCCTATAATTCACCCCTCCACTTT.

The V call is TRBV6-5, the J call TRBJ1-1; 10 bases fit TRBD1. The CDR3 is made up of 14 amino acids. Trimming cost V 6 bases and J 7 bases; bases outside gene matches: 8. CDR1 and CDR2 (germline): MNHEY, SVGAGI. CDR3 DNA sequence: TGTGCCAGCAGAACGACAGGGGGCGCGAGTGAAGCTTTCTTT. Translated: CASRTTGGASEAFF.

This clone was detected once. V gene TRBV19 combines with J gene TRBJ2-3; 10 bases map to TRBD1. With 4 bases clipped from V and 3 bases from J, the junction kept 10 bases outside the gene matches. This CDR3 is built from 17 residues. The germline V gene has CDR1 LNHDA and CDR2 SQIVND (reference sequence). The CDR3 here is CASSSRDRGGSTDTQYF. CDR3 sequence (DNA): TGTGCCAGTAGTAGCCGGGACAGGGGAGGATCTACAGATACGCAGTATTTT.

The rearrangement uses TRBV5-1 and TRBJ2-5; D is perhaps TRBD2 (6 bases). CDR3 length: 15 residues. V dropped 1 base and J dropped 3 bases, with 13 bases sitting between them. CDR1 is SGHRS, CDR2 YFSETQ, per germline. The CDR3 DNA sequence: TGCGCCAGCAGCTTGAACCTAGCGAAAGAAGAGACCCAGTACTTC. It codes for CASSLNLAKEETQYF.

The genes are TRBV6-2 or TRBV6-3 and TRBJ2-5; TRBD1 aligns across 8 bases. This CDR3 has 16 residues. Germline lookup yields CDR1 MNHEY and CDR2 SVGEGT. J was trimmed by 4 bases and V by 4 bases; bases with no gene match: 11. The CDR3 region has the DNA TGTGCCAGCAGTTCACGGACAGGGAAATTCTCAGAGACCCAGTACTTC. Translating gives CASSSRTGKFSETQYF.

The chain joins TRBV4-1 to TRBJ1-4; 7 nucleotides match TRBD1. This CDR3 has 15 residues. V shed 5 bases and J 0 bases; nucleotides not matched to a gene: 3. Germline assignment: CDR1 MGHRA and CDR2 YSYEKL. The CDR3 spells CASSYRGTTNEKLFF. CDR3 bases: TGCGCCAGCAGCTACAGGGGTACAACTAATGAAAAACTGTTTTTT.

This chain links TRBV4-1 with TRBJ2-5, with TRBD2 identical over 10 bases. Losses at the gene ends were 3 bases for V and 5 bases for J; bases not matched to a gene: 3. In germline, CDR1 is MGHRA, CDR2 YSYEKL. The CDR3 is 14 amino acids. CDR3 amino acids: CASSQGLARETQYF. CDR3 coding DNA: TGCGCCAGCAGCCAGGGACTAGCGAGGGAGACCCAGTACTTC.

The chain couples TRBV6-5 to TRBJ2-3; TRBD2 aligns across 12 bases. V was clipped by 0 bases and J by 6 bases; unmatched bases: 4. Germline loops: CDR1 MNHEY, CDR2 SVGAGI. The CDR3 is made up of 16 amino acids. The CDR3 reads CASSYSWTSGADTQYF. DNA of the CDR3: TGTGCCAGCAGTTACTCCTGGACTAGCGGGGCCGATACGCAGTATTTT.

The rearrangement uses TRBV6-5 and TRBJ1-6; tentatively, D is TRBD1 (5 bases). This CDR3 region has 16 residues. With 2 bases removed from V and 8 bases from J, the gap between germline ends came to 16 bases. Germline V gene data show CDR1 as MNHEY and CDR2 as SVGAGI. CDR3 residues: CASSYLGGRRYSPLHF. CDR3 nucleotides: TGTGCCAGCAGTTACCTGGGGGGACGGCGGTATTCACCCCTCCACTTT.

CDR3 sequence: CASSLLAWNNEQFF. Written as DNA, the CDR3 is TGTGCCAGCAGCTTACTAGCGTGGAACAATGAGCAGTTCTTC. The rearrangement joins TRBV13 to TRBJ2-1; perhaps TRBD2 as D (6 bases). The V gene's germline CDR1 is PRHDT and CDR2 FYEKMQ (reference sequence). CDR3 length: 14 amino acids. The ends were cut back, 2 bases at V and 5 bases at J, with 10 bases in the middle.

There are a few counts of this clone. This chain joins TRBV12-5 and TRBJ2-1; 8 bases fit TRBD2. The CDR3 extends over 14 amino acids. The germline V gene has CDR1 LGHNT and CDR2 FRNRAP. Germline trimming cut 6 bases from V and 4 bases from J; bases unmatched to any gene: 5. CDR3 loop: CASGLGLAYNEQFF. CDR3 DNA: TGTGCTAGTGGCTTAGGACTAGCTTACAATGAGCAGTTCTTC.

The gene calls are TRBV4-2 and TRBJ2-7; 7 nucleotides agree with TRBD2. Trimming cost V 4 bases and J 0 bases; bases outside gene matches: 12. This CDR3 contains 17 residues. Germline CDR1 LGHNA, CDR2 YNFKEQ. CDR3 sequence reads: CASSPYNLGGDSYEQYF. Written as DNA, the CDR3 is TGTGCCAGCAGCCCCTATAATCTGGGGGGGGACTCCTACGAGCAGTACTTC.

The chain couples TRBV19 to TRBJ1-1; D is undetermined. Germline V gene data show CDR1 as LNHDA and CDR2 as SQIVND (reference sequence). The CDR3 runs to 14 residues. Trimming removed 3 bases at V and 1 base at J, with 9 bases between. CDR3 nucleotide sequence: TGTGCCAGTAGTATTTCACCGGGGAACACTGAAGCTTTCTTT. Its protein product is CASSISPGNTEAFF.

This chain links TRBV10-2 with TRBJ2-7; TRBD1 is a possible D gene (5 bases). Trimming took 6 bases from V and 0 from J, leaving 12 bases between them. Looked up from germline, CDR1 is WSHSY and CDR2 is SAAADI. The CDR3 covers 14 residues. CDR3: CASRKDSNSYEQYF. The CDR3 DNA sequence: TGCGCCAGCAGAAAAGACAGCAACTCCTACGAGCAGTACTTC.

The rearrangement uses TRBV5-1 and TRBJ1-6; D might be TRBD1 (5 bases). V lost 0 bases and J lost 1, with 5 bases in between. The CDR3 length is 15 residues. Looked up from germline, CDR1 is SGHRS and CDR2 is YFSETQ. The CDR3 region is CASSLEGSYNSPLHF. CDR3 DNA sequence: TGCGCCAGCAGCTTGGAGGGGTCCTATAATTCACCCCTCCACTTT.

The chain uses TRBV5-1 and TRBJ2-3; TRBD1 aligns across 8 bases. The ends lost 0 bases at V and 5 bases at J; junction bases unmatched: 5. The CDR3 is 15 amino acids. CDR1 and CDR2 (germline): SGHRS, YFSETQ. This CDR3 reads CASSLEAGGVDTQYF. Here the CDR3 DNA reads TGCGCCAGCAGCTTGGAGGCAGGGGGCGTAGATACGCAGTATTTT.